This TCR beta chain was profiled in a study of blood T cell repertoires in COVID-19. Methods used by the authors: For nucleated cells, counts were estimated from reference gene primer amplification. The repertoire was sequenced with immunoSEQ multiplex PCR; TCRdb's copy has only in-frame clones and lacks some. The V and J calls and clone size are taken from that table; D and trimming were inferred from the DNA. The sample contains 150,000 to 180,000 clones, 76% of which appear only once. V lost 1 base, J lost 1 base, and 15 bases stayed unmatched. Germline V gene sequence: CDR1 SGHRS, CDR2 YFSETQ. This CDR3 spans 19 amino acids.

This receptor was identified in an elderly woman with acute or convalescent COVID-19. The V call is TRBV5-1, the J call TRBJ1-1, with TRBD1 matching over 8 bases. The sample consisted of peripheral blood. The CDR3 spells CASSLKLPGQDSRNTEAFF. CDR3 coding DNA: TGCGCCAGCAGCTTGAAACTCCCGGGACAGGACTCCCGGAACACTGAAGCTTTCTTT.